These 2 T cell receptor beta chains were all obtained from the same sample, sequenced in a study of T cell repertoires in cytomegalovirus infection. TCRdb re-derived calls from the reads in MiXCR, one entry per CDR3 protein. Among hundreds of thousands of distinct CDR3 sequences listed, roughly a third were seen once. Material: PBMCs. The receptors were gathered from a human donor in good health (CMV status not recorded). Some clones in this sample may be carry-over from other donors' samples.

The chain couples TRBV29-1 to TRBJ2-1; tentative D call: TRBD2 (6 bases). This CDR3 is 14 amino acids long. Trimming removed 6 bases from V and 0 bases from J, with 12 bases in between. Per the germline V gene, CDR1 is SQVTM and CDR2 is ANQGSEA. In DNA, the CDR3 is TGCAGCGTCTTTAGTAGCGGCTCCTACAATGAGCAGTTCTTC. Translated, it gives CSVFSSGSYNEQFF.

This clonotype was seen a handful of times. This chain connects TRBV28 to TRBJ1-2; D is perhaps TRBD1 (6 bases). The CDR3 extends over 13 amino acids. V lost 10 bases to trimming and J lost 2 bases, with 14 bases between them. The germline V gene has CDR1 MDHEN and CDR2 SYDVKM. Written as DNA, the CDR3 is TGTGCCACCCTATCCGGACAGAACTATGGCTACACCTTC. This codes for CATLSGQNYGYTF.